The clone carrying this T cell receptor beta chain came up a few times. Researchers took lesional scalp punch biopsies and peripheral blood from people who were alopecia areata patients. This specimen comes from a study of CD8+ T cells in alopecia areata. In each case, RNA was isolated and then reverse transcribed into cDNA as the sequencing template. Profiling relied on immunoSEQ multiplex PCR, and the TCRdb table lists in-frame clones only, not all of them. The sample lists about 64,000 clones, roughly two fifths occurring once. The V gene lost 0 bases and the J gene lost 7 bases, with 13 bases spanning the gap. Per the germline V gene, CDR1 is LGHNA and CDR2 is YNFKEQ. The CDR3 totals 15 residues.

The TCR sequence derives from a human donor with alopecia areata. This chain connects TRBV4-2 to TRBJ1-5, with TRBD1 as a possible D gene (5 bases). Sequencing used NKG2D-low CD8+ T cells sorted from blood. CDR3 sequence (DNA): TGTGCCAGCAGCCAAGAGATGGGGGGTGGCCAGCCCCAGCATTTT. The encoded protein is CASSQEMGGGQPQHF.